The clone carrying this T cell receptor beta chain came up many times. The sample comes from a study of T-cell reconstitution after alpha-beta-depleted transplantation in children. The TCRbeta library was prepared with unique molecular identifiers. Using its own MiXCR run on the PCR reads, TCRdb lists one record per CDR3 protein. Seen here are around 600,000 distinct CDR3 sequences, approximately 15% observed once, and the top ten hold approximately 1%. CDR3 length: 12 amino acids. Germline V gives CDR1 DFQATT, CDR2 SNEGSKA (reference sequence). V gave up 8 bases and J gave up 2 bases, with 12 bases separating them.

This sequence originates from a human donor who donated a stem cell graft to a child with acute myeloid leukemia. The V gene is TRBV20-1, the J gene TRBJ2-5; tentatively, D is TRBD1 or TRBD2 (5 bases each). The sequenced sample was PBMCs from the stem cell graft donor, obtained from the stem cell graft. The DNA for the CDR3 is TGCAGTACCGGGACGCTACAAGAGACCCAGTACTTC. Amino acid sequence: CSTGTLQETQYF.